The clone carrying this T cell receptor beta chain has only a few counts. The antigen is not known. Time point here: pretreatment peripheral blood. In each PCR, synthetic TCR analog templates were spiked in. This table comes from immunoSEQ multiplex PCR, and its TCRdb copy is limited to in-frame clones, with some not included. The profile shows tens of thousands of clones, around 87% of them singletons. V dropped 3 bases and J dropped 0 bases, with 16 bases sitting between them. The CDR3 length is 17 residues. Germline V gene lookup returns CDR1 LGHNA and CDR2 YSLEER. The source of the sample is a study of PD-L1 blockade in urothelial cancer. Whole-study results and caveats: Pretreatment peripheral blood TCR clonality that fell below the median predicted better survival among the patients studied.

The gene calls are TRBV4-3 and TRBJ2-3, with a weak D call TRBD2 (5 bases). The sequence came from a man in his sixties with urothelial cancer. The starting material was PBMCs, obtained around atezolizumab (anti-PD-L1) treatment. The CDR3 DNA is TGCGCCAGCAGCCAGAAAACCTTTGGCGGGAGCACAGATACGCAGTATTTT. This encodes CASSQKTFGGSTDTQYF.